This record looks at one T cell receptor beta chain sequence and its context. Its target antigen remains unknown. Per-base quality was not reported, and no clone a single base away is much larger than it. The data were obtained in a study of T cell responses to AZD1222 COVID-19 vaccine (dated by TCRdb to 2020 to 2023). About the full investigation: AZD1222 recipients with second doses at about 4 weeks or about 12 weeks were pooled, because spike-specific TCR depth and breadth did not differ between schedules. A total of under 250 trial participants underwent TCR sequencing, of whom around 210 had received two doses of AZD1222 and some 26 had received two doses of the MenACWY control vaccine. Trial participants were enrolled by age into subgroups of 18-55, 56-69 and 70-plus years, and 148, 28 and 57 TCR-sequenced participants, respectively, were included in these subgroups.

The CDR3 regions of human TCRbeta chains were analyzed by immunosequencing. On the study's bioinformatics: TCRs in the repertoires were compared against a reference library of SARS-CoV-2-specific TCRs that had been generated with the MIRA antigen-specificity platform. Breadth was defined as the fraction of unique TCRs that were SARS-CoV-2-associated. Depth was defined as the fraction of total T cells that were SARS-CoV-2-associated. Using the MIRA data, each spike-specific TCR was assigned both to the spike region to which the TCR was reactive and to a CD4 or CD8 class. Log10-transformed breadth and depth values were compared by one-way ANOVA with Sidak's multiple comparisons tests. TCRdb took over this immuneACCESS table, retaining in-frame rearrangements with V and J assigned. Such tables are incomplete; in checked studies, under half of the missing clones stem from an unresolved V gene, and the remainder is unexplained. That table gives V, J and clone size, and the DNA gave D and trimming. Counted in this sample were some 140,000 clones; 80% to 95% of them appeared once. The ten biggest clones cover approximately 2.8% of the sample.

Points the paper makes about the study in general: Participants were mostly white British and included more females than males, and it was suggested by the authors that clonal diversity may have been underestimated. The whole spike protein was spanned by vaccine-associated CD4 TCRs, and dominant responses were seen in regions 160-218 and 743-854. Spike-specific TCR breadth and depth rose significantly after two AZD1222 doses compared with day 0 and with MenACWY recipients. Conclusions about previously exposed vaccinees are limited because only 6 or 7 AZD1222 recipients were SARS-CoV-2 seropositive at baseline. The 56-69-year group was small, and its depth increase did not reach significance, likely because of low power. No day 14 peak-response samples were available, so repertoires were characterized only after the peak T cell response. Epitopes outside the regions mutated in the B.1.351 and B.1.1.7 variants were reportedly recognized by nearly half of the unique spike-specific TCRs.

The time point tag for this specimen amounts to: baseline before first vaccination. The vaccinee samples were drawn from two UK trials, COV001 and COV002, one of which was a single-blind randomized controlled phase 2/3 trial testing AZD1222 (ChAdOx1 nCoV-19) in healthy adults. For TCRbeta chain sequencing, PBMC samples from trial participants were taken at day 0 and at day 28 after the second dose. The CDR3 numbers 14 residues from cysteine through phenylalanine. Kept here is only the CDR3 DNA, which spans 42 bases and is read in frame from base 1. Clipping removes 6 bases from V and 8 bases from J, with 7 as the unmatched junction base count. Sequences SEHNR (CDR1) and FQNEAQ (CDR2) are obtained from the germline V gene (reference sequence).

The rearranged segments are TRBV7-9 and TRBJ1-6, and TRBD1 matches 7 of the central bases. This TCR derives from an adult in good health. This specimen was peripheral blood, taken on day 0 of AZD1222 vaccination. The DNA reads as follows: TGTGCCAGCAGTACTCAGGGGGAGGATTCACCCCTCCACTTT. Its coded protein is CASSTQGEDSPLHF.